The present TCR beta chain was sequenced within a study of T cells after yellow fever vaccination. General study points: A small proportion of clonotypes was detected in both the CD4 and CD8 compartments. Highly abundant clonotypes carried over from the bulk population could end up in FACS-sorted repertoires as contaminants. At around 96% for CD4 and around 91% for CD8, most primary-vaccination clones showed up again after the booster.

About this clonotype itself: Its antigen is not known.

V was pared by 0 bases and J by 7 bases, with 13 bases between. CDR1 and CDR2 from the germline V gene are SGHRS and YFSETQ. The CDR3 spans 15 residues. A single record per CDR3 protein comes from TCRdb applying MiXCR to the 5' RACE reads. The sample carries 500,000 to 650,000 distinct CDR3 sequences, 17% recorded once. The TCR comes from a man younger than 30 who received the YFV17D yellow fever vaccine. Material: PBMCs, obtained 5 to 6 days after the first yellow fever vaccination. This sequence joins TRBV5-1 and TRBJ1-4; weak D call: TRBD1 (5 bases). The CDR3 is CASSLGPGGSEKLFF. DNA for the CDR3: TGCGCCAGCAGCTTGGGGCCTGGGGGATCTGAAAAACTGTTTTTT.